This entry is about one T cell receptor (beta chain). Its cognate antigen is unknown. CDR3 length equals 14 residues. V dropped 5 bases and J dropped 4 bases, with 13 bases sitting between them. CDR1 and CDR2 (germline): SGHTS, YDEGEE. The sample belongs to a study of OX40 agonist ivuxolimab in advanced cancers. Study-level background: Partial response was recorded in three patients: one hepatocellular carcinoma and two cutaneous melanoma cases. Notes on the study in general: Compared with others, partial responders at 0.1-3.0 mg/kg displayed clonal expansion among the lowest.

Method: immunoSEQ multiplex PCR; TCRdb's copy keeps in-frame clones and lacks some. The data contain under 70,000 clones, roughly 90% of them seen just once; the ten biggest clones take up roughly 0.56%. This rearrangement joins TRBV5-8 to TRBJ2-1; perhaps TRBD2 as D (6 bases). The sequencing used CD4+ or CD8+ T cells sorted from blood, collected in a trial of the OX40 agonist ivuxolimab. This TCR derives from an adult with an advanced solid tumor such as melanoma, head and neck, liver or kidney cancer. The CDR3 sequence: CASRRGTSYNEQFF. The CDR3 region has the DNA TGTGCCAGCAGGCGGGGTACTTCTTACAATGAGCAGTTCTTC.